This TCR beta chain was identified in a study of shared clonotypes between healthy human individuals. Turning to the study itself: The donor pool was made up of a couple of women and a few men aged 18 to 49. Study-level results: Apart from blood, nothing was sampled; tissue repertoires likely differ. Richness estimates generally favored naive over memory subsets.

In regard to this clone: Its cognate antigen is unknown.

Replicate sorted-subset PCRs were loaded with around 0.2 ug DNA, 30,000 or so T cell genomes. Here immunoSEQ multiplex PCR was the method, and the copy in TCRdb shows in-frame clones only, minus some. Of over 2 million clones in the sample, approximately 90% were seen once. With 1 base clipped from V and 1 base from J, the junction kept 2 bases outside the gene matches. The length of the CDR3 is 15 residues. Germline CDR1 reads MNHEY; CDR2 reads SMNVEV (reference sequence). The clonotype comes from a man aged 18 to 35 in good health. Some clones in this sample may be carry-over from other donors' samples. Sequenced input: naive CD4+ T cells from PBMCs. Subset: CD45RA+ positively selected. The chain recombines TRBV27 with TRBJ2-7; 9 positions agree with TRBD1. For the CDR3, the DNA is TGTGCCAGCAGTTTATGGGGACAGGGATCCTACGAGCAGTACTTC. Its translation is CASSLWGQGSYEQYF.